Listed below are T cell receptor beta chains from one sample, sequenced in a study of blood T cell repertoires in COVID-19. Repertoires were generated with immunoSEQ multiplex PCR, while TCRdb's copy carries only in-frame clones and drops some. Of fewer than 400,000 clones in the sample, over 85% are singletons; the top ten hold roughly 1.9%. The specimen sequenced was peripheral blood. These receptors were obtained from a woman in her 30s with COVID-19, enrolled during active disease. The CDR3 runs from the conserved cysteine through the conserved F or W. A D gene is named only where the DNA matches it firmly. Some rows have no size entry. The others give once, few or many, or a class for an expanded clone.

cdr3_aa | cdr3_nt | clone_size | d_call | j_call | v_call
CASQIEYALSGELFF | TGTGCCAGCCAAATCGAGTATGCTTTATCCGGGGAGCTGTTTTTT | . | . | TRBJ2-2 | TRBV19
CASSGSGTSGDETQYF | TGTGCCAGCAGTGGATCCGGGACTAGCGGGGACGAGACCCAGTACTTC | . | TRBD2 | TRBJ2-5 | TRBV2
CASSWTATYEAFF | TGTGCCAGTAGTTGGACAGCTACCTATGAAGCTTTCTTT | few | . | TRBJ1-1 | TRBV19
CASGQGNEQYF | TGTGCCAGCGGACAGGGTAACGAGCAGTACTTC | . | TRBD1 | TRBJ2-7 | TRBV19
CASSQPSMAGELFF | TGTGCCAGCAGTCAACCTTCTATGGCCGGGGAACTGTTTTTT | . | . | TRBJ1-4 | TRBV6-6
CASSQVQGQPQHF | TGCGCCAGCAGCCAAGTACAGGGTCAGCCCCAGCATTTT | . | . | TRBJ1-5 | TRBV4-1
CASSSEGDGYTF | TGTGCCAGCAGCTCAGAAGGGGATGGCTACACCTTC | . | . | TRBJ1-2 | TRBV11-2
CASSLAEAGAGNTIYF | TGTGCCAGCAGCTTGGCGGAGGCAGGGGCTGGAAACACCATATATTTT | . | . | TRBJ1-3 | TRBV5-4
CASSVGLQVGSYGYTF | TGTGCCAGCAGCGTAGGGCTCCAGGTTGGGTCTTATGGCTACACCTTC | . | . | TRBJ1-2 | TRBV9
CASSAGQLNPPLHF | TGTGCCAGCAGCGCGGGACAACTGAACCCACCCCTCCACTTT | . | . | TRBJ1-6 | TRBV9
CASSRGLAGGTQYF | TGTGCCAGCAGCCGGGGACTAGCGGGGGGTACGCAGTATTTT | . | TRBD2 | TRBJ2-3 | TRBV11-3
CATSRQGGAGELFF | TGTGCCACCAGCAGACAGGGTGGGGCCGGGGAGCTGTTTTTT | . | . | TRBJ2-2 | TRBV15
CASSDPPRGGNEAFF | TGCGCCAGCAGTGATCCCCCCAGGGGAGGGAATGAAGCTTTCTTT | . | . | TRBJ1-1 | TRBV10-2
CASSYSGRARYGYTF | TGTGCCAGCAGTTACTCAGGCAGGGCGCGCTATGGCTACACCTTC | . | . | TRBJ1-2 | TRBV6-5
CASSLGMAGIKILDEKLFF | TGTGCCAGCAGCTTGGGAATGGCAGGGATAAAGATACTGGATGAAAAACTGTTTTTT | once | . | TRBJ1-4 | TRBV7-9
CASSFLTKNIQYF | TGTGCCAGCAGTTTCCTTACCAAAAACATTCAGTACTTC | . | . | TRBJ2-4 | TRBV6-2/TRBV6-3
CASSVVGGGGETQYF | TGTGCCAGCAGCGTAGTAGGCGGGGGAGGGGAGACCCAGTACTTC | . | TRBD2 | TRBJ2-5 | TRBV9
CASSESRSFRVQHF | TGTGCCAGCAGTGAGAGTAGAAGTTTTCGGGTCCAGCATTTT | . | . | TRBJ1-5 | TRBV6-1
CASSLVRTGEETQYF | TGTGCCAGCAGCTTAGTCAGGACAGGGGAAGAGACCCAGTACTTC | . | TRBD1 | TRBJ2-5 | TRBV7-2
CASRRTGANTGELFF | TGTGCCAGCAGACGTACAGGGGCGAACACCGGGGAGCTGTTTTTT | . | TRBD1 | TRBJ2-2 | TRBV2
CASSLRGGVSGELFF | TGTGCCAGCAGCTTGCGCGGGGGGGTTTCCGGGGAGCTGTTTTTT | . | TRBD2 | TRBJ2-2 | TRBV11-2
CASSSSGGEETQYF | TGTGCCAGCAGCTCCAGCGGGGGGGAAGAGACCCAGTACTTC | . | TRBD2 | TRBJ2-5 | TRBV5-4
CASSVSDNQETQYF | TGTGCCAGTAGTGTGTCAGATAATCAAGAGACCCAGTACTTC | . | . | TRBJ2-5 | TRBV19
CASSKTGGAIYGYTF | TGTGCCAGCAGTAAGACAGGGGGTGCAATCTATGGCTACACCTTC | . | TRBD1 | TRBJ1-2 | TRBV6-5
CASSVEGGRRTEAFF | TGTGCCAGCAGCGTAGAAGGAGGGAGACGCACTGAAGCTTTCTTT | . | . | TRBJ1-1 | TRBV9
CASSNRGGSSYGNTIYF | TGTGCCAGCTCAAACCGAGGCGGGTCATCATACGGAAACACCATATATTTT | . | . | TRBJ1-3 | TRBV18
CASSLTGLMNTEAFF | TGCGCCAGCAGCCTCACAGGGCTGATGAACACTGAAGCTTTCTTT | . | . | TRBJ1-1 | TRBV5-1
CASSLSSLRAGYTF | TGTGCCAGCAGTTTATCTTCCCTGAGGGCCGGCTACACCTTC | . | . | TRBJ1-2 | TRBV27
CASSSRTVSGNTIYF | TGTGCCAGCAGCTCCCGGACAGTCTCTGGAAACACCATATATTTT | . | . | TRBJ1-3 | TRBV7-2
CASAASTNTEAFF | TGTGCCAGCGCTGCTAGCACGAACACTGAAGCTTTCTTT | . | . | TRBJ1-1 | TRBV7-2
CASSPPAQATYEQYF | TGTGCCAGCTCACCACCGGCCCAGGCCACCTACGAGCAGTACTTC | . | . | TRBJ2-7 | TRBV18
CASSDSGQTRGYTF | TGTGCCAGCAGTGATAGCGGTCAGACTCGGGGCTACACCTTC | few | . | TRBJ1-2 | TRBV2
CASSWETGLSGANVLTF | TGTGCCAGCAGCTGGGAGACAGGACTCTCTGGGGCCAACGTCCTGACTTTC | . | . | TRBJ2-6 | TRBV5-4
CASRGTGLVVFF | TGTGCCAGCAGAGGGACAGGGTTAGTCGTTTTCTTT | . | TRBD1 | TRBJ1-1 | TRBV6-5
CASSYPPGQGNGYTF | TGTGCCAGCAGTTACCCTCCGGGACAGGGGAATGGCTACACCTTC | once | TRBD1 | TRBJ1-2 | TRBV6-6
CAWSVRGEQFF | TGTGCCTGGAGTGTACGGGGGGAGCAGTTCTTC | . | . | TRBJ2-1 | TRBV30
CASSSESDRAGYGYTF | TGTGCCAGCAGCTCGGAATCGGACAGGGCTGGCTATGGCTACACCTTC | . | TRBD1 | TRBJ1-2 | TRBV5-5
CASSADSSGANVLTF | TGTGCCAGCAGCGCGGACAGCTCTGGGGCCAACGTCCTGACTTTC | . | . | TRBJ2-6 | TRBV2
CASSSKVFPDRENSPLHF | TGTGCCAGCAGCTCGAAAGTTTTCCCGGACAGGGAAAATTCACCCCTCCACTTT | once | . | TRBJ1-6 | TRBV21-1
CASSERDRTADEKLFF | TGTGCCAGTAGTGAACGAGACAGGACAGCGGATGAAAAACTGTTTTTT | . | . | TRBJ1-4 | TRBV19
CASSIVGVSQPQHF | TGTGCCAGTAGTATAGTGGGCGTCTCTCAGCCCCAGCATTTT | . | . | TRBJ1-5 | TRBV19